The clone carrying this T cell receptor beta chain was counted many times. What it recognizes is unknown. The TCR beta profiling, which covered VDJ combination and CDR3 sequence, was carried out using genomic DNA as the template. Each CDR3 protein is one row after TCRdb ran MiXCR on the reads. The data show 250,000 or so distinct CDR3 sequences, more than 40% seen once. Sequencing was done on patients that had shown CD8+CD57+ cell expansion by flow cytometry. There was no therapy given to any patient before the blood sampling took place. The CDR3 has 15 residues. Germline V CDR1 and CDR2: SGDLS, YYNGEE. Trimming cost V 4 bases and J 4 bases; bases outside gene matches: 8. These data belong to a study of CD8+CD57+ T cells in acquired aplastic anemia. The wider study: Sorted CD4+ and CD8+ cells yielded around 3.3 ug of DNA on average.

Study-wide findings and caveats: Patients versus controls showed no significant CD8+ Simpson's diversity difference. Researchers report that some 31 CD8+ CDR3 sequences appeared in both patients and controls.

The receptor comes from a human donor with aplastic anemia. Sequencing was performed on sorted CD4+, CD8+, or CD8+CD57+ T cells (not recorded which) from PBMCs. V and J are TRBV9 and TRBJ2-1; TRBD1 agrees at 7 bases. This chain's CDR3 is CASSPTGQAYNEQFF. DNA for the CDR3: TGTGCCAGCAGCCCAACAGGACAGGCTTACAATGAGCAGTTCTTC.